Each of the 15 T cell receptor beta chains below was sequenced from the same sample in a study of T cells after yellow fever vaccination. TCRdb re-called the 5' RACE reads through MiXCR, storing one row per CDR3 protein. The table shows 150,000 to 200,000 distinct CDR3 sequences, with 8% to 13% occurring only once. The sequencing here drew on CD8+ T cells sorted from PBMCs, taken 15 days after the yellow fever booster vaccination. The receptors here all came from a man aged 18 to 30 who received the YFV17D yellow fever vaccine.

This clonotype came up a few times. The V call is TRBV28, the J call TRBJ2-7; D is undetermined. The V gene lost 1 base and the J gene lost 7 bases, with 11 bases spanning the gap. The germline CDR1 and CDR2 sequences are MDHEN and SYDVKM. CDR3 size: 13 residues. CDR3 nucleotides: TGTGCCAGCAGTTTATTTCTATCAGGAGAGCAGTACGTC. This sequence encodes CASSLFLSGEQYV.

J is TRBJ1-2 and V is TRBV7-9; the D is unclear. This CDR3 region has 12 residues. Germline V gives CDR1 SEHNR, CDR2 FQNEAQ (reference sequence). The ends were cut back, 1 base at V and 2 bases at J, with 2 bases in the middle. The CDR3: CASSLENYGYTF. The CDR3 bases are TGTGCCAGCAGCTTAGAGAACTATGGCTACACCTTC.

V usage is TRBV4-3 and J usage is TRBJ1-2, with a possible D match to TRBD1 (5 bases). Between the trimmed V and J ends, which lost 4 bases and 0 bases, there was a span of 6 bases. Germline CDR1 LGHNA, CDR2 YSLEER. This CDR3 region has 13 residues. CDR3 loop: CASSPGTNYGYTF. DNA for the CDR3: TGCGCCAGCAGCCCAGGGACTAACTATGGCTACACCTTC.

This clonotype occurred a few times. The CDR3 DNA reads TGTGCCAGCAGTCGCCGGGACCCTAACTACGAGCAGTACGTC. This sequence encodes CASSRRDPNYEQYV. This rearrangement joins TRBV6-2 or TRBV6-3 to TRBJ2-7; D tentatively fits TRBD1 or TRBD2 (5 bases each). The germline V gene has CDR1 MNHEY and CDR2 SVGEGT. The CDR3 contains 14 residues. Trimming stripped 5 bases from V and 3 bases from J, with 14 bases between.

The chain has TRBV20-1 and TRBJ2-1, with 8 bases fitting TRBD2. CDR3 length: 15 residues. The V gene end was trimmed by 3 bases and the J gene end by 4 bases; junction bases not matched to a gene: 8. The germline gives CDR1 DFQATT, CDR2 SNEGSKA (reference sequence). The CDR3 DNA reads TGCAGTGCTAGGTCGAGCGGGGGAGGTTACAATGAGCAGTTCTTC. This translates into CSARSSGGGYNEQFF.

This clonotype occurred a few times. The chain recombines TRBV5-5 with TRBJ2-2, with D perhaps matching TRBD1 (6 bases). Germline-derived CDR1 and CDR2 are SGHKS and YYEKEE (reference sequence). This CDR3 is built from 17 residues. The ends were cut back, 4 bases at V and 0 bases at J, with 16 bases in the middle. Here the CDR3 reads CASSPQGQSANTGELFF. As DNA, the CDR3 is TGTGCCAGCAGCCCACAAGGACAGAGCGCGAACACCGGGGAGCTGTTTTTT.

J is TRBJ2-1 and V is TRBV3-1; D is unclear. V was cut by 0 bases and J by 10 bases, with 13 bases left in between. This CDR3 has 14 amino acids. Germline V lookup: CDR1 LGHDT, CDR2 YNNKEL (reference sequence). CDR3 sequence (DNA): TGTGCCAGCAGCCAAGATACCGTGTTTCGGGAGCAGTTCTTC. It translates to CASSQDTVFREQFF.

This clonotype was observed at least ten times. The gene calls are TRBV7-9 and TRBJ2-1; no reliable D call. Germline CDR1 SEHNR, CDR2 FQNEAQ (reference sequence). Trimming took 5 bases from V and 7 from J, leaving 12 bases between them. This CDR3 is 13 amino acids long. The CDR3 reads CASSPNHGNEQFF. The CDR3, as DNA: TGTGCCAGCAGCCCAAATCATGGGAATGAGCAGTTCTTC.

This clonotype was detected many times. The chain couples TRBV6-1 to TRBJ1-5; D is possibly TRBD1 (5 bases). V lost 8 bases to trimming and J lost 3 bases, with 14 bases between them. Germline V gives CDR1 MNHNS, CDR2 SASEGT. The CDR3 loop spans 14 amino acids. For the CDR3, the DNA is TGTGCCAGCTGGGAGGACACACCCAATCAGCCCCAGCATTTT. This encodes CASWEDTPNQPQHF.

This clonotype was seen more than once but under ten times. The chain links TRBV15 to TRBJ1-1; D possibly corresponds to TRBD1 (5 bases). Per the germline V gene, CDR1 is LNHNV and CDR2 is YYDKDF (reference sequence). CDR3 length: 13 residues. The V end was cut by 1 base, the J end by 7 bases, with 10 bases between. CDR3 nucleotides: TGTGCCACCAGCAGAGGAAGACAGCTTGAAGCTTTCTTT. It codes for CATSRGRQLEAFF.

Only a few counts were recorded for this clonotype. The CDR3 loop reads CSARDLGQGNEQYF. The CDR3 DNA sequence: TGCAGTGCTAGAGATCTAGGACAGGGTAACGAGCAGTACTTC. The chain recombines TRBV20-1 with TRBJ2-7; 8 bases are a match to TRBD1. Germline loops: CDR1 DFQATT, CDR2 SNEGSKA (reference sequence). CDR3 length equals 14 residues. V dropped 0 bases and J dropped 5; count of bases not matched to a gene: 6.

This clonotype turned up a few times. This sequence joins TRBV7-2 and TRBJ2-7, with TRBD2 identical over 11 bases. CDR1 SGHTA and CDR2 FQGNSA come from the germline V gene. This CDR3 spans 15 amino acids. Unmatched junction bases numbered 8, after V lost 5 bases and J lost 5 bases. CDR3: CASSAFSGGAHEQYF. The CDR3 DNA follows: TGTGCCAGCAGCGCCTTTAGCGGGGGGGCCCACGAGCAGTACTTC.

This clonotype was observed many times. V usage is TRBV12-3 or TRBV12-4 and J usage is TRBJ1-2; no clear D. V was clipped by 2 bases and J by 3 bases, with 7 bases between them. This CDR3 contains 13 residues. The CDR3 region has the DNA TGTGCCAGCAGTTTATCCGGGGACTATGGCTACACCTTC. This translates into CASSLSGDYGYTF.

The chain joins TRBV3-1 to TRBJ2-2; D call uncertain. The V end was cut by 8 bases, the J end by 5 bases, with 9 bases between. The germline gives CDR1 LGHDT, CDR2 YNNKEL (reference sequence). The CDR3 sequence is 12 residues long. CDR3 protein: CASERWTGELFF. CDR3 sequence (DNA): TGTGCCAGCGAACGGTGGACCGGGGAGCTGTTTTTT.

The chain links TRBV12-3 or TRBV12-4 to TRBJ2-1, with D tentatively TRBD1 (6 bases). The CDR3 consists of 15 residues. V was cut by 8 bases and J by 0 bases, with 14 bases left in between. This CDR3 is CASVLGTSSYNEQFF. The CDR3 coding sequence is TGTGCCAGCGTGTTGGGGACAAGCTCCTACAATGAGCAGTTCTTC.